The clone carrying this TCR beta chain was counted many times. What it recognizes is unknown. Germline lookup yields CDR1 SGHVS and CDR2 FNYEAQ. Between the trimmed V and J ends, which lost 5 bases and 8 bases, there was a span of 18 bases. The CDR3 has 15 residues. Cells are PBMCs isolated from 9 to 10 ml of fresh blood. These data belong to a study of T cells in Graves' hyperthyroidism and ophthalmopathy. Study results and caveats: Stable hyperthyroidism was separated from ophthalmopathy by a model based on 13 V-J features. Also found in blood were most expanded thyroid clonotypes above 0.001.

There were TCR beta CDR3 regions amplified from RNA transcripts. TCR CDR3 underwent first-round RT-PCR with the HTBI primer set. MiXCR, applied by TCRdb to the multiplex PCR reads, yields one record per CDR3 protein. Seen here are 350,000 to 400,000 distinct CDR3 sequences, over 15% observed once, and the top ten hold 3.7%. The sample taken for sequencing was blood. This chain connects TRBV7-6 to TRBJ1-4; D might be TRBD1 (6 bases). This sequence originates from a woman aged 18-29 years with Graves' hyperthyroidism. The CDR3 nucleotides are TGTGCCAGCAGCCCCTCTGACAGGAACGAGGAAAAACTGTTTTTT. Translation gives CASSPSDRNEEKLFF. Full variable domain (remainder filled in from reference TRBV7-6 and TRBJ1-4): GAGVSQSPRYKVTKRGQDVALRCDPISGHVSLYWYRQALGQGPEFLTYFNYEAQQDKSGLPNDRFSAERPEGSISTLTIQRTEQRDSAMYRCASSPSDRNEEKLFFGSGTQLSVL.